This TCR beta chain emerged from a study of T cell repertoires in cytomegalovirus infection. Across the study: HLA-B-restricted CMV epitopes that are well studied were used alongside recently identified HLA-C-restricted ones. TCR beta signatures that were public indicated CMV infection and matching HLA type.

General study results and limits: HLA-C-restricted TCR beta clonotypes specific for CMV led the ex vivo response. People with CMV and the relevant HLA were identified by cumulative public TCR beta family frequency.

The CDR3 covers 15 residues. Trimming removed 10 bases at V and 5 bases at J, with 21 bases between. Using its own MiXCR run on the reads, TCRdb lists one record per CDR3 protein. The top ten clones hold about 18% of a sample with nearly 700,000 distinct CDR3 sequences, about 33% of them seen once. A few counts support this clonotype. Its antigen is as yet unknown. The material was cultured PBMCs, obtained from culture after CMV antigen stimulation. The TCR originated in a human donor in good health (CMV status not recorded). Some clones in this sample may be carry-over from other donors' samples. V and J are TRBV12-3 or TRBV12-4 and TRBJ2-1; a weak D match, TRBD2 (5 bases). Written as DNA, the CDR3 is TGTGCCACCTCCCATAACTCCGAGGGAAACAATGAGCAGTTCTTC. The encoded protein is CATSHNSEGNNEQFF.